One sample yielded the 21 T cell receptor beta chains listed below, sequenced in a study of metastatic and nonmetastatic thyroid tumors. MiXCR was used by TCRdb to re-call the PCR reads. Among around 6,700 clones listed, about a third were seen once. Patients had received no treatment of any kind before thyroid surgery. Sequences were obtained from adjacent normal tissue. These receptor sequences come from a female donor with papillary thyroid cancer or a benign thyroid nodule (not recorded which). Some clones in this sample may be carry-over from other donors' samples.

Only a few counts were recorded for this clone. The CDR3 carries no conserved terminal phenylalanine or tryptophan, so it likely arises from a read error. This chain uses TRBV12-3 or TRBV12-4 with TRBJ2-3; TRBD2 agrees at 8 bases. The length of the CDR3 is 14 residues. CDR3: CASRPGGPVDTQYC. CDR3 bases: TGTGCCAGCAGGCCGGGAGGGCCGGTAGATACTCAGTATTGT.

This chain joins TRBV2 and TRBJ2-7, with D tentatively TRBD2 (6 bases). From germline, CDR1 is SNHLY and CDR2 FYNNEI. V was cut by 1 base and J by 1 base, with 14 bases left in between. CDR3 length: 16 amino acids. CDR3: CASSEGAIGGSYEQYF. The CDR3, as DNA: TGTGCCAGCAGTGAAGGGGCTATCGGGGGTTCCTACGAGCAGTACTTC. Based on the CDR3 plus reference TRBV2 and TRBJ2-7, the full variable domain is EPEVTQTPSHQVTQMGQEVILRCVPISNHLYFYWYRQILGQKVEFLVSFYNNEISEKSEIFDDQFSVERPDGSNFTLKIRSTKLEDSAMYFCASSEGAIGGSYEQYFGPGTRLTVT.

Judged by abundance, this clone is medium-sized. This chain joins TRBV2 and TRBJ1-2; tentative D call: TRBD1 (5 bases). V was clipped by 6 bases and J by 2 bases, with 10 bases between them. The CDR3 is 13 residues long. CDR1 is SNHLY, CDR2 FYNNEI, per germline. CDR3 region: CASSGGGNYGYTF. The CDR3 bases are TGTGCCAGCAGCGGGGGAGGGAACTATGGCTACACCTTC.

This clone is labeled large. V gene TRBV27 combines with J gene TRBJ1-1; unclear D gene. CDR3 length equals 13 residues. Trimming took 2 bases from V and 5 from J, leaving 9 bases between them. Per the germline V gene, CDR1 is MNHEY and CDR2 is SMNVEV (reference sequence). Here the CDR3 DNA reads TGTGCCAGCAGTTTAACAGCGAGTACTGAAGCTTTCTTT. As protein: CASSLTASTEAFF.

A few counts support this clone. This chain connects TRBV7-2 to TRBJ1-5; 9 bases map to TRBD1. In germline, CDR1 is SGHTA, CDR2 FQGNSA. J was trimmed by 2 bases and V by 0 bases; bases with no gene match: 8. The CDR3 is made up of 18 amino acids. The CDR3 loop reads CASSLAVQGASGNQPQHF. The CDR3 region has the DNA TGTGCCAGCAGCTTAGCGGTACAGGGGGCAAGTGGCAATCAGCCCCAGCATTTT.

By frequency in the sample, this clone is medium-sized. The chain employs TRBV2 and TRBJ2-1, with D possibly being TRBD1 or TRBD2 (6 bases each). The CDR3 has 18 amino acids. V was cut by 4 bases and J by 3 bases, with 22 bases left in between. The germline gives CDR1 SNHLY, CDR2 FYNNEI. CDR3 in DNA: TGTGCCAGCAGTGTCCCTGAGGGGGGAAACCTTCGCTACAATGAGCAGTTCTTC. This encodes CASSVPEGGNLRYNEQFF.

V usage is TRBV6-5 and J usage is TRBJ2-1, with TRBD2 matching 9 bases. Germline CDR1 MNHEY, CDR2 SVGAGI. Losses at the gene ends were 0 bases for V and 7 bases for J; bases not matched to a gene: 10. CDR3 size: 17 residues. CDR3: CASSYSTPAGGRNEQFF. The CDR3 nucleotides are TGTGCCAGCAGTTACTCAACCCCAGCGGGAGGTCGAAATGAGCAGTTCTTC.

The V call is TRBV20-1, the J call TRBJ1-6; no clear D. The germline V gene encodes CDR1 DFQATT and CDR2 SNEGSKA (reference sequence). The ends were cut back, 7 bases at V and 5 bases at J, with 3 bases in the middle. CDR3 size: 10 residues. The CDR3, as DNA: TGCAGTGGTGATAATTCACCCCTCCACTTT. This sequence encodes CSGDNSPLHF.

This clone is classed as medium-sized. V gene TRBV11-3 combines with J gene TRBJ2-2, with D unclear. Trimming shortened V by 3 bases and J by 0 bases, and 5 bases separated the two germline ends. This CDR3 comprises 14 residues. Germline CDR1 and CDR2: SGHNT and YENEEA. Written as DNA, the CDR3 is TGTGCCAGCAGCTTTGGGGCGAACACCGGGGAGCTGTTTTTT. Translating gives CASSFGANTGELFF.

In this sample, this clone is large. The chain combines TRBV6-5 with TRBJ1-6; D unresolved. CDR3 length: 13 residues. With 0 bases removed from V and 12 bases from J, the gap between germline ends came to 9 bases. CDR1 and CDR2 from the germline V gene are MNHEY and SVGAGI. The CDR3 sequence is CASSYSLSEPLHF. CDR3 coding DNA: TGTGCCAGCAGTTACTCCCTATCTGAACCCCTCCACTTT.

This clone is labeled as large. The chain is built from TRBV6-1 and TRBJ1-4; perhaps TRBD1 as D (6 bases). The V gene's germline CDR1 is MNHNS and CDR2 SASEGT. The V gene lost 6 bases and the J gene lost 13 bases, with 18 bases spanning the gap. This CDR3 is 13 amino acids long. As DNA, the CDR3 is TGTGCCAGCAGCCGGGACATCCGTGGCGGACTGTTTTTT. The encoded protein is CASSRDIRGGLFF.

In this sample, this clone turned up a few times. The chain has TRBV6-1 and TRBJ1-1, with D possibly being TRBD1 (6 bases). The V gene's germline CDR1 is MNHNS and CDR2 SASEGT. V was trimmed by 6 bases and J by 4 bases, leaving 12 bases between them. The CDR3 extends over 13 amino acids. CDR3 nucleotide sequence: TGTGCCAGCAGCGGAGACAGGCGCACTGAAGCTTTCTTT. Translated: CASSGDRRTEAFF.

The chain recombines TRBV6-1 with TRBJ1-1, with 7 bases matching TRBD1. Germline V CDR1 and CDR2: MNHNS, SASEGT. The CDR3 runs 15 residues. After removal of 7 bases from V and 2 bases from J, the junction contained 10 bases not matched to a gene. In DNA, the CDR3 is TGTGCCAGCATGGACCCCGGGACAGCCAACACTGAAGCTTTCTTT. This sequence encodes CASMDPGTANTEAFF.

The chain links TRBV2 to TRBJ1-1, with a possible D match to TRBD1 (5 bases). The germline V gene has CDR1 SNHLY and CDR2 FYNNEI. CDR3 length: 14 residues. Trimming removed 3 bases at V and 3 bases at J, with 11 bases between. The CDR3 nucleotides are TGTGCCAGCAGTGAGGGGGGAGCGGACACTGAAGCTTTCTTT. It is translated as CASSEGGADTEAFF.

The chain carries TRBV6-9 and TRBJ1-1, with a weak D call TRBD1 (5 bases). The V gene's germline CDR1 is MNHGY and CDR2 SVAAGI. The CDR3 covers 14 residues. V was shortened by 4 bases and J by 4 bases, with 13 bases between the two germline ends. Here the CDR3 DNA reads TGTGCCAGCAGTTGGGGCCAAGCGGGCACTGAAGCTTTCTTT. This gives the protein CASSWGQAGTEAFF.

This clone was seen only once. J is TRBJ1-2 and V is TRBV20-1, with D perhaps TRBD1 (6 bases). The CDR3 is made up of 16 amino acids. CDR1 and CDR2 (germline): DFQATT, SNEGSKA (reference sequence). Trimming left V 6 bases short and J 0 bases short, with 20 bases between. CDR3 amino acids: CSALHQVGGPNYGYTF. The DNA of the CDR3 is TGCAGTGCCCTTCACCAAGTGGGGGGGCCTAACTATGGCTACACCTTC.

The rearrangement links TRBV7-8 to TRBJ2-1; tentatively, D is TRBD1 (6 bases). V was clipped by 5 bases and J by 4 bases, with 15 bases between them. This CDR3 is 15 amino acids long. CDR1 is SGHVS and CDR2 is FQNEAQ in the germline V gene. This CDR3 is CASSPGAGVYNEQFF. The CDR3 nucleotides read TGTGCCAGCAGCCCCGGGGCAGGGGTTTACAATGAGCAGTTCTTC.

The CDR3 reads CASSYSGGVSEQFF. CDR3 in DNA: TGTGCCAGCAGCTATAGCGGGGGGGTCTCTGAGCAGTTCTTC. The chain links TRBV12-3 or TRBV12-4 to TRBJ2-1; the match to TRBD2 covers 11 bases. The junction had 7 bases not matched to a gene; V was cut back by 6 bases and J by 9 bases. The CDR3 sequence is 14 residues long.

J is TRBJ1-1 and V is TRBV12-3 or TRBV12-4; TRBD1 might be the D (5 bases). The CDR3 spans 15 residues. The V end lost 5 bases, the J end lost 1 base, and 14 bases lay between the germline ends. The CDR3 sequence is CASSPYSDRNTEAFF. The CDR3, as DNA: TGTGCCAGCAGTCCTTACTCCGACAGGAACACTGAAGCTTTCTTT.

As regards this clone: At one end the junction does not follow the germline gene, possibly because of a read error. The chain recombines TRBV6-1 with TRBJ2-7; the match to TRBD1 covers 11 bases. The germline V gene has CDR1 MNHNS and CDR2 SASEGT. This CDR3 is built from 15 residues. The CDR3 DNA follows: TGCGCCAGCAGACAGGGACAGGGGGACTCCTACGAGCAGTACTTC. Translated: CASRQGQGDSYEQYF.

Regarding this clone: Other DNA sequences in the sample encode the same CDR3. This chain links TRBV7-2 with TRBJ2-7, with D unclear. The CDR3 spans 14 residues. From germline, CDR1 is SGHTA and CDR2 FQGNSA. With 2 bases removed from V and 4 bases from J, the gap between germline ends came to 12 bases. The CDR3 sequence is CASSLQPGFYEQYF. CDR3 nucleotides: TGTGCCAGCAGCTTACAACCCGGATTTTACGAGCAGTACTTC.